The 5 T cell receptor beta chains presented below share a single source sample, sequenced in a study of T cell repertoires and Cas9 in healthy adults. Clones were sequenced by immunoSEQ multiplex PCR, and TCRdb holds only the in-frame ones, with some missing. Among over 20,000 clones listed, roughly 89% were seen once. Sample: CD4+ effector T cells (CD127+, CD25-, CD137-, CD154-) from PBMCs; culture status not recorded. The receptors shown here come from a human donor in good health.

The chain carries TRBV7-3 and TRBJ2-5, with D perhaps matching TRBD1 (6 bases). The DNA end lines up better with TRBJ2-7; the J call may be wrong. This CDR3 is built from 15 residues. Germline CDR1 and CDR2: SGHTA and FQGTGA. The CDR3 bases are TGTGCCAGCAGCTTAACCCCCGGGACACAATACGAGCAGTACTTC. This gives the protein CASSLTPGTQYEQYF.

The CDR3 protein is CASSLGQGVQGLFF. CDR3 sequence (DNA): TGCGCCAGCAGCTTGGGACAGGGAGTACAGGGACTGTTTTTT. The rearrangement joins TRBV5-1 to TRBJ1-4, with 7 bases aligning to TRBD1. Germline trimming cut 0 bases from V and 13 bases from J; bases unmatched to any gene: 9. The CDR3 covers 14 residues. CDR1 is SGHRS, CDR2 YFSETQ, per germline.

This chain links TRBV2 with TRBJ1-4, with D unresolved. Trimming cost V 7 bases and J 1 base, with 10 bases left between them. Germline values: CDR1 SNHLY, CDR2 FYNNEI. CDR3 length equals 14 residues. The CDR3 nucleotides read TGTGCCAGCAAAGTAGGGAGAACTAATGAAAAACTGTTTTTT. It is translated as CASKVGRTNEKLFF.

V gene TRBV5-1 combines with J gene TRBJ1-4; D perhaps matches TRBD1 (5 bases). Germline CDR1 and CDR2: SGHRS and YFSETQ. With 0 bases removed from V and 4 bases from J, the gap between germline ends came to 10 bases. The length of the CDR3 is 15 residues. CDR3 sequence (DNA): TGCGCCAGCAGCTTGGATAGCCAGGGTAATGAAAAACTGTTTTTT. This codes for CASSLDSQGNEKLFF.

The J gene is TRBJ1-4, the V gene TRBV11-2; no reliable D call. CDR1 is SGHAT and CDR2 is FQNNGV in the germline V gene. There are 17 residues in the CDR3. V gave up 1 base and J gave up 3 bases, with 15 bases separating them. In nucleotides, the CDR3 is TGTGCCAGCAGCTTAGCCATAGGGCGCTCAGCTAATGAAAAACTGTTTTTT. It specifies CASSLAIGRSANEKLFF.